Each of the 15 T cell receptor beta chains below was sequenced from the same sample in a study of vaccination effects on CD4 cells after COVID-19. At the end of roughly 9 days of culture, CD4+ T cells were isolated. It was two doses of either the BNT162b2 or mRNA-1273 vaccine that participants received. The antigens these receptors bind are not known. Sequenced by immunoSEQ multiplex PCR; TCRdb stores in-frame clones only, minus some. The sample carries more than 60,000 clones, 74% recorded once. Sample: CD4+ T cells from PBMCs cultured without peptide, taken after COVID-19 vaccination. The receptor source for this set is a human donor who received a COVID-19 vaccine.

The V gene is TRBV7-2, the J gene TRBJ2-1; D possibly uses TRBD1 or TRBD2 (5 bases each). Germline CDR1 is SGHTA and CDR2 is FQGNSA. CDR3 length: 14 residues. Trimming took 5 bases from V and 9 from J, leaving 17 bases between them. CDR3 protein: CASSPGRPSPEQFF. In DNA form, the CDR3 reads TGTGCCAGCAGCCCGGGACGCCCCTCCCCTGAGCAGTTCTTC.

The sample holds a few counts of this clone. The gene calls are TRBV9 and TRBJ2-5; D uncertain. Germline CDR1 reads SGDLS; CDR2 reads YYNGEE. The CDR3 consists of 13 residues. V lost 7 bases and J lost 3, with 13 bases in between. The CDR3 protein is CASGPAQKETQYF. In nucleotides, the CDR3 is TGTGCCAGCGGTCCTGCACAGAAAGAGACCCAGTACTTC.

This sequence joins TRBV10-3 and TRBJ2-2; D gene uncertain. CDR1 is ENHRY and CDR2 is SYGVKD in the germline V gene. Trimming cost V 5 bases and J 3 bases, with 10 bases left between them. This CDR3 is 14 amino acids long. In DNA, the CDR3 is TGTGCCATCAGTCTTGCAGATCACACCGGGGAGCTGTTTTTT. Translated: CAISLADHTGELFF.

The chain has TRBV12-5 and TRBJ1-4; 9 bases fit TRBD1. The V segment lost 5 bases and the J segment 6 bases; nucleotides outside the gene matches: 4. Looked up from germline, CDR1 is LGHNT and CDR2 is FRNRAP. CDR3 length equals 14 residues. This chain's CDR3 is CASGTGQGDEKLFF. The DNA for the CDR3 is TGTGCTAGTGGTACGGGACAGGGCGATGAAAAACTGTTTTTT. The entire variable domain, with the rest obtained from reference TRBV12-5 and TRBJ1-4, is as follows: DARVTQTPRHKVTEMGQEVTMRCQPILGHNTVFWYRQTMMQGLELLAYFRNRAPLDDSGMPKDRFSAEMPDATLATLKIQPSEPRDSAVYFCASGTGQGDEKLFFGSGTQLSVL.

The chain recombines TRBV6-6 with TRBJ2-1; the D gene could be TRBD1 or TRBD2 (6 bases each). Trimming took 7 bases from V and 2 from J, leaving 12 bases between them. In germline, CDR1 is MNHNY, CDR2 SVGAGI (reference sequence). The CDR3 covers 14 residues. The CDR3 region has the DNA TGTGCCAGCACCTGGGGGGCCACCTACAATGAGCAGTTCTTC. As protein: CASTWGATYNEQFF.

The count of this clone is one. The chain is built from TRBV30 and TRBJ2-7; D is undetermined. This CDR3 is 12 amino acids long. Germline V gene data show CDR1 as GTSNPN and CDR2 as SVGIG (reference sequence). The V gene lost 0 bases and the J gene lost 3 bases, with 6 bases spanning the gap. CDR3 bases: TGTGCCTGGAGTGTATTTGGCTACGAGCAGTACGTC. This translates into CAWSVFGYEQYV.

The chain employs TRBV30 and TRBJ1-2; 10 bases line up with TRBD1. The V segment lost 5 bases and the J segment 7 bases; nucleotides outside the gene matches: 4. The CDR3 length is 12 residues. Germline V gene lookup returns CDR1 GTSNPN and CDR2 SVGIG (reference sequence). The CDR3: CAWSTGGSGYTF. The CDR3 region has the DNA TGTGCCTGGTCGACAGGGGGCTCTGGCTACACCTTC. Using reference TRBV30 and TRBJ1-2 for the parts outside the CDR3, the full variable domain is SQTIHQWPATLVQPVGSPLSLECTVEGTSNPNLYWYRQAAGRGLQLLFYSVGIGQISSEVPQNLSASRPQDRQFILSSKKLLLSDSGFYLCAWSTGGSGYTFGSGTRLTVV.

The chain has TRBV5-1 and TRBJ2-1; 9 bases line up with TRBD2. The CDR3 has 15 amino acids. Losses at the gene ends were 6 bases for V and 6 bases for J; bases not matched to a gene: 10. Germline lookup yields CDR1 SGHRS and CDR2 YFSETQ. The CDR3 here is CASTPVAGASNEQFF. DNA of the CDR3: TGCGCCAGCACCCCCGTAGCGGGGGCTAGCAATGAGCAGTTCTTC.

CDR3: CASSPDSNSYEQYV. In DNA, the CDR3 is TGTGCCAGCTCACCGGACAGTAACTCCTACGAGCAGTACGTC. The J gene is TRBJ2-7, the V gene TRBV18; the D gene is possibly TRBD1 (6 bases). V lost 3 bases, J lost 0 bases, and 9 bases lay in between. This CDR3 is built from 14 residues. Germline CDR1 KGHSH, CDR2 LQKENI.

In nucleotides, the CDR3 is TGCGCCAGCAGCCAAGAAGGGGCGGTCAGGTACAATGAGCAGTTCTTC. Translating it yields CASSQEGAVRYNEQFF. The chain joins TRBV4-3 to TRBJ2-1, with D possibly matching TRBD1 (5 bases). In germline, CDR1 is LGHNA, CDR2 YSLEER. This CDR3 has 16 amino acids. V lost 0 bases and J 4 bases, leaving 13 bases between the germline ends.

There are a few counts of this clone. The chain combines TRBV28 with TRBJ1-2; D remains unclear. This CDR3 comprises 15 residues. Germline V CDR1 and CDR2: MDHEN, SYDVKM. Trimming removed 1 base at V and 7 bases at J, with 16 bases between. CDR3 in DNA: TGTGCCAGCAGTTTATACCCCGTTGGGGTTGGTGGCTACACCTTC. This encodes CASSLYPVGVGGYTF.

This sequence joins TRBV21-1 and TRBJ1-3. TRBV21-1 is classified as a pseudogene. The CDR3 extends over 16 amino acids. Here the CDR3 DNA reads TGTGCCAGCAGCAAAGCGCCGGGTGGAGGGGGAAACACCATATATTTT. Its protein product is CASSKAPGGGGNTIYF.

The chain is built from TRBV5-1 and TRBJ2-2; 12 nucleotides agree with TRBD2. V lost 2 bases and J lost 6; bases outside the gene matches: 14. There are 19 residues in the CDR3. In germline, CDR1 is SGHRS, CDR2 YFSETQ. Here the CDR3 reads CASSFGNLAGGRFAGELFF. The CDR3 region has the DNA TGCGCCAGCAGCTTTGGAAATCTAGCGGGGGGGCGATTTGCCGGGGAGCTGTTTTTT.

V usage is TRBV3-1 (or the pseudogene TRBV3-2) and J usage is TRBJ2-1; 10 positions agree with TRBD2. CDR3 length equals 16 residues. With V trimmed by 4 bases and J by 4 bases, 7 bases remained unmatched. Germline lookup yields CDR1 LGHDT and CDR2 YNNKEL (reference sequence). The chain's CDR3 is CASSPRGSGGYNEQFF. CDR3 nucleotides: TGTGCCAGCAGCCCCCGGGGTAGCGGGGGGTACAATGAGCAGTTCTTC.

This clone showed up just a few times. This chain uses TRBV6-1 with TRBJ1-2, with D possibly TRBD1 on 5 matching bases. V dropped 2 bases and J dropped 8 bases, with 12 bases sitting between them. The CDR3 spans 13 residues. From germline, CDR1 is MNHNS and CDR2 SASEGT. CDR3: CASSESGASGYTF. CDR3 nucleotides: TGTGCCAGCAGTGAAAGTGGGGCGTCGGGCTACACCTTC.